This entry lists 29 T cell receptor beta chains sequenced from one sample in a study of blood T cells in healthy people across ages. For the second PCR, which ran for 7 to 11 cycles, a sample-barcoded 5' primer and a J-beta primer mix were used. One entry per CDR3 protein, called by TCRdb with MiXCR from the 5' RACE reads. The profile shows fewer than 2,000,000 distinct CDR3 sequences, about 35% of them singletons. The sequenced sample was blood. Every receptor here comes from a woman aged 25 to 39 in good health.

The V and J genes are TRBV7-9 and TRBJ2-1, with D maybe TRBD1 (5 bases). The V gene lost 3 bases and the J gene lost 4 bases, with 13 bases spanning the gap. The CDR3 covers 15 residues. CDR1 is SEHNR, CDR2 FQNEAQ, per germline (reference sequence). The CDR3 coding sequence is TGTGCCAGCAGCTTTTCCCTGGGGCGATACAATGAGCAGTTCTTC. It specifies CASSFSLGRYNEQFF.

The chain employs TRBV25-1 and TRBJ1-1; D might be TRBD1 (6 bases). Trimming left V 5 bases short and J 1 base short, with 11 bases between. CDR3 length: 14 residues. Germline loops: CDR1 MGHDK, CDR2 SYGVNS. The CDR3 spells CASSRQDRNTEAFF. For the CDR3, the DNA is TGTGCCAGCAGTCGGCAGGACAGGAACACTGAAGCTTTCTTT.

This clonotype was seen a few times. V and J are TRBV4-1 and TRBJ1-2, with D maybe TRBD1 (5 bases). The length of the CDR3 is 18 residues. Trimming took off 0 bases at V and 5 bases at J, with 22 bases between the two ends. Germline V CDR1 and CDR2: MGHRA, YSYEKL. This CDR3 is CASSQEEGTVLTIYGYTF. In nucleotides, the CDR3 is TGCGCCAGCAGCCAAGAAGAAGGGACTGTTCTAACTATTTATGGCTACACCTTC.

In its sample, this clonotype was seen a few times. This chain uses TRBV5-1 with TRBJ1-5, with 7 bases identical to TRBD1. The CDR3 is 15 amino acids. V trimming: 4 bases; J trimming: 1 base; junction bases outside the gene matches: 5. CDR1 is SGHRS and CDR2 is YFSETQ in the germline V gene. Here the CDR3 reads CASSQTGQSNQPQHF. CDR3 bases: TGCGCCAGCAGCCAGACAGGGCAAAGCAATCAGCCCCAGCATTTT.

The chain links TRBV30 to TRBJ2-7; TRBD2 is a possible D gene (6 bases). Germline loops: CDR1 GTSNPN, CDR2 SVGIG (reference sequence). V was cut by 3 bases and J by 4 bases, with 10 bases left in between. The CDR3 sequence is 12 residues long. The CDR3 coding sequence is TGTGCCTGGAGGCATGGGGGGTACGAGCAGTACTTC. This translates into CAWRHGGYEQYF.

This clonotype was counted only a few times. This chain joins TRBV6-5 and TRBJ1-4; maybe TRBD1 (5 bases). Germline lookup yields CDR1 MNHEY and CDR2 SVGAGI. The CDR3 contains 14 residues. Trimming removed 7 bases from V and 5 bases from J, with 14 bases in between. CDR3: CASTPRQGNEKLFF. The CDR3 DNA reads TGTGCCAGCACGCCCCGCCAGGGAAATGAAAAACTGTTTTTT.

The chain recombines TRBV19 with TRBJ2-7; 7 bases match TRBD2. The DNA end lines up better with TRBJ2-5; the J call may be wrong. The germline CDR1 and CDR2 sequences are LNHDA and SQIVND (reference sequence). The CDR3 runs 15 residues. CDR3 protein: CASRPWGGAGETQYF. In nucleotides, the CDR3 is TGTGCCAGCCGACCCTGGGGAGGGGCTGGAGAGACCCAGTACTTC.

In its sample, this clonotype was seen a few times. V and J are TRBV29-1 and TRBJ1-2; 11 nucleotides match TRBD1. Germline loops: CDR1 SQVTM, CDR2 ANQGSEA. This CDR3 comprises 15 residues. V was pared by 5 bases and J by 3 bases, with 8 bases of the junction left unmatched. CDR3 coding DNA: TGCAGCGTTCGAGGGACAGGGGGAGGCGACTATGGCTACACCTTC. Its protein product is CSVRGTGGGDYGYTF.

This sequence joins TRBV6-2 or TRBV6-3 and TRBJ2-1; TRBD2 aligns across 8 bases. This CDR3 has 19 residues. Germline lookup yields CDR1 MNHEY and CDR2 SVGEGT. V was pared by 0 bases and J by 2 bases, with 12 bases of the junction left unmatched. The CDR3 is CASSYSRSRGGTPYNEQFF. The DNA of the CDR3 is TGTGCCAGCAGTTACTCGAGGTCACGGGGGGGCACCCCCTACAATGAGCAGTTCTTC.

This clonotype has a handful of counts. J is TRBJ2-7 and V is TRBV6-2 or TRBV6-3; the match to TRBD2 covers 8 bases. The CDR3 is 15 residues long. Germline CDR1 and CDR2: MNHEY and SVGEGT. V was pared by 5 bases and J by 0 bases, with 6 bases of the junction left unmatched. DNA of the CDR3: TGTGCCAGCAGTATAGCGGGGTTCAGCTCCTACGAGCAGTACTTC. Its protein product is CASSIAGFSSYEQYF.

This clonotype has a handful of counts. The rearrangement uses TRBV20-1 and TRBJ2-3; the D gene is possibly TRBD2 (5 bases). Trimming pared 5 bases from V and 5 bases from J, leaving 14 bases between. Germline lookup yields CDR1 DFQATT and CDR2 SNEGSKA (reference sequence). The CDR3 has 13 residues. In DNA, the CDR3 is TGCAGTGCTCCCCCGGGAAGCGAAGATACGCAGTATTTT. This encodes CSAPPGSEDTQYF.

This clonotype was seen more than once but under ten times. The chain has TRBV29-1 and TRBJ1-1; D is unclear. The CDR3 spans 12 residues. Trimming removed 6 bases at V and 7 bases at J, with 15 bases between. Per the germline V gene, CDR1 is SQVTM and CDR2 is ANQGSEA. Written as DNA, the CDR3 is TGCAGCGTCCGGAGGATCTTTGATGAAGCTTTCTTT. Encoded protein: CSVRRIFDEAFF.

The chain is built from TRBV20-1 and TRBJ2-5; TRBD2 aligns across 10 bases. The germline CDR1 and CDR2 sequences are DFQATT and SNEGSKA (reference sequence). Trimming took 5 bases from V and 0 from J; bases not matched to a gene: 12. This CDR3 is built from 17 residues. Written as DNA, the CDR3 is TGCAGTGCTCGCGGCACTAGCGGGACTATTAACCAAGAGACCCAGTACTTC. This gives the protein CSARGTSGTINQETQYF.

CDR3: CASSVGTGAAKTQYF. CDR3 bases: TGTGCCAGCAGCGTCGGGACAGGGGCTGCGAAGACCCAGTACTTC. The genes are TRBV9 and TRBJ2-5; TRBD1 aligns across 10 bases. V was pared by 2 bases and J by 6 bases, with 7 bases of the junction left unmatched. This CDR3 has 15 residues. From germline, CDR1 is SGDLS and CDR2 YYNGEE.

The chain recombines TRBV20-1 with TRBJ2-3; 7 bases map to TRBD1. The length of the CDR3 is 15 residues. Germline V lookup: CDR1 DFQATT, CDR2 SNEGSKA (reference sequence). Trimming removed 3 bases from V and 4 bases from J; junction bases left unmatched: 10. The CDR3 region has the DNA TGCAGTGCTAGTGCACCCACAGGGGTACCAGATACGCAGTATTTT. Translation gives CSASAPTGVPDTQYF.

This clonotype was observed a handful of times. The CDR3 region is CSAEDRRGETQYF. The CDR3 region has the DNA TGCAGTGCCGAGGATAGACGGGGCGAGACCCAGTACTTC. The chain uses TRBV20-1 and TRBJ2-5, with D tentatively TRBD1 or TRBD2 (5 bases each). Germline values: CDR1 DFQATT, CDR2 SNEGSKA (reference sequence). This CDR3 comprises 13 residues. Trimming removed 6 bases from V and 5 bases from J, with 16 bases in between.

A remark on this clonotype: Given a much more abundant clone one base away, this may be a read error. The chain uses TRBV11-3 and TRBJ2-1; maybe TRBD2 (6 bases). This CDR3 has 15 amino acids. Trimming pared 1 base from V and 2 bases from J, leaving 9 bases between. Germline V lookup: CDR1 SGHNT, CDR2 YENEEA. The CDR3 sequence is CASSLVAAAYNEQFF. CDR3 coding DNA: TGTGCCAGCAGCTTAGTAGCGGCCGCCTACAATGAGCAGTTCTTC.

The genes are TRBV20-1 and TRBJ2-1; tentative D call: TRBD1 (6 bases). CDR3 length: 11 amino acids. The V end lost 6 bases, the J end lost 12 bases, and 15 bases lay between the germline ends. Germline loops: CDR1 DFQATT, CDR2 SNEGSKA (reference sequence). CDR3 loop: CSAQEGDGQFF. Here the CDR3 DNA reads TGCAGTGCACAAGAGGGGGACGGGCAGTTCTTC.

V and J are TRBV28 and TRBJ2-3, with D unclear. The V and J ends lost 6 bases and 7 bases respectively, with 20 bases between them. The CDR3 is 15 amino acids. From germline, CDR1 is MDHEN and CDR2 SYDVKM. The CDR3 spells CASRTASDPEYTQYF. The DNA of the CDR3 is TGTGCCAGCAGAACCGCAAGTGACCCTGAATATACGCAGTATTTT.

In the case of this clonotype: A much larger clone is a single base away; this may be a read error. The chain links TRBV2 to TRBJ2-3; D is uncertain. CDR1 SNHLY and CDR2 FYNNEI come from the germline V gene. This CDR3 region has 12 residues. This CDR3 is CANSEVRDTQYF. The CDR3 bases are TGTGCCAACAGTGAAGTTAGAGATACGCAGTATTTT.

This clonotype was counted a few times. The chain recombines TRBV5-1 with TRBJ2-7, with unresolved D. The CDR3 covers 15 residues. V was shortened by 1 base and J by 0 bases, with 11 bases between the two germline ends. CDR1 SGHRS and CDR2 YFSETQ come from the germline V gene. CDR3 residues: CASSLLLGSSYEQYF. The CDR3 coding sequence is TGCGCCAGCAGCTTGCTTCTGGGAAGCTCCTACGAGCAGTACTTC.

The chain is built from TRBV9 and TRBJ2-2, with D uncertain. This CDR3 comprises 13 residues. CDR1 is SGDLS, CDR2 YYNGEE, per germline. V was trimmed by 3 bases and J by 5 bases, leaving 8 bases between them. DNA of the CDR3: TGTGCCAGCAGCGAGCCAGGAACCGGGGAGCTGTTTTTT. Its protein product is CASSEPGTGELFF.

The chain is built from TRBV27 and TRBJ1-2, with a tentative D call TRBD1 (5 bases). The CDR3 contains 16 residues. Germline lookup yields CDR1 MNHEY and CDR2 SMNVEV (reference sequence). V was clipped by 6 bases and J by 4 bases, with 21 bases between them. In nucleotides, the CDR3 is TGTGCCAGCAGACGTATTGGGGGTCCGGGTCCCTATGGCTACACCTTC. Its translation is CASRRIGGPGPYGYTF.

The chain employs TRBV6-6 and TRBJ2-7, with TRBD1 matching 7 bases. The CDR3 extends over 12 amino acids. V gave up 5 bases and J gave up 6 bases; unmatched junction bases: 4. Per the germline V gene, CDR1 is MNHNY and CDR2 is SVGAGI (reference sequence). The CDR3 nucleotides are TGTGCCAGCAGTCATCACAGGGGCGAGCAGTACTTC. Translated, it gives CASSHHRGEQYF.

About this clonotype: At one boundary the junction diverges from the germline segment, which might be a read error. This rearrangement joins TRBV6-2 or TRBV6-3 to TRBJ1-6, with TRBD1 matching 8 bases. CDR1 and CDR2 (germline): MNHEY, SVGEGT. The CDR3 totals 14 residues. The CDR3 DNA follows: TGTGCCAGCAGCTCGACAGGGGAAGGATCACCCCACCACTTT. This sequence encodes CASSSTGEGSPHHF.

In nucleotides, the CDR3 is TGTGCCAGTACCTCCCTCGGAGAGCAGTTCTTC. Translated, it gives CASTSLGEQFF. The chain has TRBV19 and TRBJ2-1, with no clear D. Between the trimmed V and J ends, which lost 7 bases and 10 bases, there was a span of 11 bases. This CDR3 is built from 11 residues. Germline assignment: CDR1 LNHDA and CDR2 SQIVND (reference sequence). Supplemented by reference TRBV19 and TRBJ2-1, the full variable domain reads DGGITQSPKYLFRKEGQNVTLSCEQNLNHDAMYWYRQDPGQGLRLIYYSQIVNDFQKGDIAEGYSVSREKKESFPLTVTSAQKNPTAFYLCASTSLGEQFFGPGTRLTVL.

The V call is TRBV6-6, the J call TRBJ2-1, with D possibly matching TRBD2 (7 bases). Germline V gene data show CDR1 as MNHNY and CDR2 as SVGAGI (reference sequence). The CDR3 covers 15 residues. V lost 4 bases and J 7 bases, leaving 17 bases between the germline ends. This chain's CDR3 is CASSSPRGGENEQFF. The CDR3, as DNA: TGTGCCAGCAGTTCCCCGAGGGGGGGCGAGAATGAGCAGTTCTTC.

This clonotype was counted at least ten times. The V gene is TRBV27, the J gene TRBJ2-7, with TRBD1 as a possible D gene (6 bases). Germline CDR1 and CDR2: MNHEY and SMNVEV (reference sequence). The CDR3 loop spans 14 amino acids. The V end was cut by 6 bases, the J end by 3 bases, with 15 bases between. CDR3 DNA: TGTGCCAGCAGGCCGCAACAGGGTTTCTACGAGCAGTACTTC. Translated, it gives CASRPQQGFYEQYF.

The chain recombines TRBV6-6 with TRBJ1-2; 7 nucleotides match TRBD1. J was trimmed by 3 bases and V by 6 bases; bases with no gene match: 10. This CDR3 has 15 residues. Germline V lookup: CDR1 MNHNY, CDR2 SVGAGI (reference sequence). This CDR3 is CASRPGEGADYGYTF. The CDR3 DNA reads TGTGCCAGCAGACCCGGGGAGGGGGCAGACTATGGCTACACCTTC.